A single sample gave rise to the 26 T cell receptor beta chains below, sequenced in a study of cytomegalovirus exposure and HLA in healthy donors. A multiplex PCR was run with 60 Vbeta primers and 13 Jbeta primers. Generated by immunoSEQ multiplex PCR, the TCRdb table keeps only in-frame clones and is missing some. The table lists 140,000 or so clones, 60% to 85% of them singletons. The sequenced sample consisted of PBMCs. These receptors all come from a man aged 35 to 55 in good health and CMV-seronegative.

V is TRBV7-2 and J is TRBJ1-1; D is possibly TRBD1 (5 bases). The CDR3 runs 18 residues. V was clipped by 3 bases and J by 9 bases, with 29 bases between them. From germline, CDR1 is SGHTA and CDR2 FQGNSA. The chain's CDR3 is CASSFEVNPDVYGAQAFF. The CDR3 DNA is TGTGCCAGCAGCTTCGAAGTTAACCCGGATGTGTATGGGGCTCAAGCTTTCTTT.

The CDR3 nucleotides are TGTGCCAGCAGTTACTCGGGGGGGCTCGGTTTGGACACCATATATTTT. This encodes CASSYSGGLGLDTIYF. The genes are TRBV6-5 and TRBJ1-3, with D perhaps matching TRBD1 (6 bases). V lost 0 bases and J 8 bases, leaving 17 bases between the germline ends. This CDR3 region has 16 residues. Germline V lookup: CDR1 MNHEY, CDR2 SVGAGI.

The chain uses TRBV5-1 and TRBJ2-2, with 9 bases fitting TRBD2. Germline assignment: CDR1 SGHRS and CDR2 YFSETQ. The V and J ends lost 6 bases and 3 bases, in that order; junction bases with no gene match: 3. This CDR3 spans 14 amino acids. CDR3 sequence reads: CASKTSGYTGELFF. CDR3 nucleotides: TGCGCCAGCAAGACTAGCGGCTACACCGGGGAGCTGTTTTTT.

The chain links TRBV19 to TRBJ2-1; 9 bases fit TRBD2. The CDR3 contains 16 residues. Trimming at V came to 5 bases and at J to 1 base, leaving 6 bases not matched to a gene. Per germline, CDR1 LNHDA and CDR2 SQIVND (reference sequence). CDR3: CASSLSGGYSYNEQFF. As DNA, the CDR3 is TGTGCCAGTAGTTTGAGCGGGGGGTATTCCTACAATGAGCAGTTCTTC.

The rearrangement links TRBV7-8 to TRBJ2-5, with D maybe TRBD2 (6 bases). The tail of the sequence fits TRBJ2-7 better, so the J call may be wrong. The CDR3 extends over 14 amino acids. The germline CDR1 and CDR2 sequences are SGHVS and FQNEAQ. CDR3 sequence (DNA): TGTGCCAGCAGTCCCAGGGAGGTGGACTACGAGCAGTACTTC. Its translation is CASSPREVDYEQYF.

The chain is built from TRBV13 and TRBJ2-5, with D tentatively TRBD1 (6 bases). TRBJ2-7 matches the DNA end more closely, so the J call is doubtful. The CDR3 is 14 residues long. Germline CDR1 and CDR2: PRHDT and FYEKMQ (reference sequence). CDR3 sequence (DNA): TGTGCCAGCAGCCCCCGGGACAAGGCCTACGAGCAGTACTTC. Translation: CASSPRDKAYEQYF.

The chain recombines TRBV2 with TRBJ2-1; 8 bases are a match to TRBD2. This CDR3 is 15 amino acids long. CDR1 SNHLY and CDR2 FYNNEI come from the germline V gene. With 10 bases clipped from V and 7 bases from J, the junction kept 15 bases outside the gene matches. In DNA, the CDR3 is TGTGCCACCGGGGCCCTAGCGGGCGCTTGGAATGAGCAGTTCTTC. Protein: CATGALAGAWNEQFF.

The genes are TRBV6-1 and TRBJ1-1; TRBD1 aligns across 9 bases. V shed 6 bases and J 5 bases; nucleotides not matched to a gene: 10. Germline V lookup: CDR1 MNHNS, CDR2 SASEGT. This CDR3 has 15 residues. The DNA of the CDR3 is TGTGCCAGCAGACAAGAACAGGGGGCAGGTACTGAAGCTTTCTTT. Translating it yields CASRQEQGAGTEAFF.

The J gene is TRBJ1-1, the V gene TRBV28, with 7 bases fitting TRBD1. Germline V gives CDR1 MDHEN, CDR2 SYDVKM. This CDR3 comprises 17 residues. Unmatched junction bases numbered 14, after V lost 7 bases and J lost 0 bases. The CDR3 protein is CASTMGQSPELNTEAFF. The CDR3, as DNA: TGTGCCAGCACCATGGGACAGTCCCCAGAACTGAACACTGAAGCTTTCTTT.

This clone showed up just a few times. This sequence joins TRBV7-9 and TRBJ2-3, with TRBD2 as a possible D gene (6 bases). Germline V gives CDR1 SEHNR, CDR2 FQNEAQ (reference sequence). This CDR3 is built from 15 residues. V dropped 5 bases and J dropped 6 bases, with 18 bases sitting between them. CDR3 nucleotides: TGTGCCAGCAGCGTGTCGGGTCACGGGAGTGATACGCAGTATTTT. The encoded protein is CASSVSGHGSDTQYF.

This sequence joins TRBV27 and TRBJ2-7; 9 nucleotides align to TRBD1. The germline V gene has CDR1 MNHEY and CDR2 SMNVEV (reference sequence). The CDR3 has 14 amino acids. J lost 7 bases, V lost 5 bases, and 9 bases had no gene match. This CDR3 is CASSTLQGAREQYF. The CDR3, as DNA: TGTGCCAGCAGTACACTACAGGGGGCGCGGGAGCAGTACTTC.

J is TRBJ2-3 and V is TRBV19; tentatively, D is TRBD1 (5 bases). The length of the CDR3 is 13 residues. The ends were cut back, 8 bases at V and 2 bases at J, with 11 bases in the middle. Per germline, CDR1 LNHDA and CDR2 SQIVND (reference sequence). The CDR3 spells CASGGALTDTQYF. The DNA for the CDR3 is TGTGCCAGTGGTGGGGCTCTCACAGATACGCAGTATTTT.

The V gene is TRBV6-5, the J gene TRBJ2-7; TRBD2 matches at 9 bases. The CDR3 is 14 residues long. The V gene end was trimmed by 9 bases and the J gene end by 5 bases; junction bases not matched to a gene: 11. Per germline, CDR1 MNHEY and CDR2 SVGAGI. The CDR3 DNA is TGTGCCAGTTGTAGCGGGAGTACTGTGGACGAGCAGTACTTC. It encodes CASCSGSTVDEQYF.

There are a few counts of this clone. V usage is TRBV6-5 and J usage is TRBJ2-5, with 11 bases identical to TRBD2. Germline V CDR1 and CDR2: MNHEY, SVGAGI. Losses at the gene ends were 5 bases for V and 4 bases for J; bases not matched to a gene: 3. The CDR3 runs to 14 residues. The CDR3 nucleotides read TGTGCCAGCAGTCCACTAGCGGGGGTAGAGACCCAGTACTTC. Translating it yields CASSPLAGVETQYF.

This chain uses TRBV18 with TRBJ1-1, with unresolved D. The CDR3 extends over 13 amino acids. The germline gives CDR1 KGHSH, CDR2 LQKENI. Trimming cost V 6 bases and J 4 bases, with 12 bases left between them. CDR3 amino acids: CASSPPVSTEAFF. The CDR3, as DNA: TGTGCCAGCTCTCCTCCGGTGAGCACTGAAGCTTTCTTT.

The chain employs TRBV5-1 and TRBJ1-1; TRBD1 aligns across 9 bases. Germline values: CDR1 SGHRS, CDR2 YFSETQ. V lost 4 bases and J lost 2; bases outside the gene matches: 12. The CDR3 has 17 amino acids. The DNA for the CDR3 is TGCGCCAGCAGCCCCCGTGCGGCGGACAGGGGCAACACTGAAGCTTTCTTT. Translated: CASSPRAADRGNTEAFF.

V is TRBV18 and J is TRBJ2-1; 12 nucleotides line up with TRBD2. Germline V lookup: CDR1 KGHSH, CDR2 LQKENI. This CDR3 spans 15 amino acids. V was clipped by 7 bases and J by 8 bases; unmatched bases: 9. As DNA, the CDR3 is TGTGCCAGCTTCGCCCCGGGACTAGCGGGTGATGAGCAGTTCTTC. It encodes CASFAPGLAGDEQFF.

This rearrangement joins TRBV5-1 to TRBJ2-3; D is unresolved. The ends were cut back, 4 bases at V and 0 bases at J, with 9 bases in the middle. The CDR3 runs 14 residues. Germline V gives CDR1 SGHRS, CDR2 YFSETQ. The CDR3: CASSPHTSTDTQYF. CDR3 nucleotides: TGCGCCAGCAGCCCCCATACTAGCACAGATACGCAGTATTTT.

V usage is TRBV14 and J usage is TRBJ2-2, with 8 bases lining up with TRBD1. The CDR3 is 16 residues long. Trimming removed 0 bases from V and 4 bases from J; junction bases left unmatched: 4. CDR1 and CDR2 from the germline V gene are SGHDN and FVKESK. The CDR3 is CASSQETGVSTGELFF. CDR3 DNA: TGTGCCAGCAGCCAAGAGACAGGGGTGAGCACCGGGGAGCTGTTTTTT.

J is TRBJ2-2 and V is TRBV6-4, with a weak D call TRBD1 (5 bases). CDR3 length: 14 amino acids. V lost 5 bases, J lost 6 bases, and 13 bases lay in between. Germline V gives CDR1 MRHNA, CDR2 SNTAGT. The CDR3 is CASSTTGYAGELFF. CDR3 bases: TGTGCCAGCAGTACCACAGGATACGCCGGGGAGCTGTTTTTT.

J is TRBJ1-5 and V is TRBV4-1; no definite D call. Germline CDR1 MGHRA, CDR2 YSYEKL. This CDR3 has 16 amino acids. V lost 0 bases and J lost 0, with 9 bases in between. The chain's CDR3 is CASSQDGRNSNQPQHF. CDR3 DNA: TGCGCCAGCAGCCAAGATGGGAGGAATAGCAATCAGCCCCAGCATTTT.

The rearrangement uses TRBV27 and TRBJ2-3; TRBD1 matches 8 bases. J was trimmed by 2 bases and V by 5 bases; bases with no gene match: 9. The CDR3 contains 16 residues. Germline CDR1 is MNHEY and CDR2 is SMNVEV (reference sequence). CDR3 amino acids: CASSLRTGKNTDTQYF. The CDR3 DNA reads as TGTGCCAGCAGTCTGAGGACAGGGAAAAACACAGATACGCAGTATTTT.

The sample holds a few counts of this clone. V and J are TRBV9 and TRBJ1-1, with D uncertain. V gave up 0 bases and J gave up 5 bases, with 14 bases separating them. The CDR3 has 15 amino acids. CDR1 is SGDLS and CDR2 is YYNGEE in the germline V gene. The CDR3 protein is CASSVVPTRETEAFF. CDR3 nucleotides: TGTGCCAGCAGCGTAGTCCCCACCCGGGAGACTGAAGCTTTCTTT.

This clone was recorded only once. This chain connects TRBV28 to TRBJ1-4; 9 positions match TRBD1. Trimming at V came to 5 bases and at J to 5 bases, leaving 3 bases not matched to a gene. The CDR3 consists of 14 residues. CDR1 MDHEN and CDR2 SYDVKM come from the germline V gene. CDR3 loop: CASSAGQGNEKLFF. CDR3 DNA sequence: TGTGCCAGCAGTGCCGGACAGGGGAATGAAAAACTGTTTTTT.

In DNA, the CDR3 is TGTGCCAGCAGCCAGGGGAGGGGGTCTAACTATGGCTACACCTTC. Its protein product is CASSQGRGSNYGYTF. The chain combines TRBV5-8 with TRBJ1-2; a weak D match, TRBD1 (6 bases). Germline V lookup: CDR1 SGHTS, CDR2 YDEGEE. The V and J ends lost 4 bases and 0 bases respectively, with 13 bases between them. The CDR3 runs to 15 residues.

There are a few counts of this clone. The chain couples TRBV28 to TRBJ1-4; 9 bases line up with TRBD1. J was trimmed by 6 bases and V by 3 bases; bases with no gene match: 8. Germline V gene lookup returns CDR1 MDHEN and CDR2 SYDVKM. This CDR3 spans 16 amino acids. This chain's CDR3 is CASSLGTGREDEKLFF. The CDR3 DNA sequence: TGTGCCAGCAGTTTGGGGACAGGGAGGGAAGATGAAAAACTGTTTTTT.